This T cell receptor beta chain was retrieved from a study of blood T cell repertoires in COVID-19. Study-wide context: Sites across the United States, Italy and Spain contributed samples from acute and convalescent COVID-19. The cDNA or gDNA used as material had been derived from T cells, B-cell-depleted T cells, or PBMCs.

This CDR3 contains 15 residues. Germline trimming cut 7 bases from V and 1 base from J; bases unmatched to any gene: 6. Per the germline V gene, CDR1 is MNHEY and CDR2 is SVGAGI. This clone was observed once. Using immunoSEQ multiplex PCR, the repertoire was profiled, and TCRdb retains in-frame clones only, with some absent. This table has 250,000 to 300,000 clones, roughly 91% appearing once. This TCR was sampled from a man between 35 and 55 years old with acute or convalescent COVID-19. Input material: peripheral blood. J is TRBJ2-7 and V is TRBV6-5; 11 positions match TRBD1. CDR3 sequence (DNA): TGTGCCAGCAACATCCGGGACAGGGGGTCCTACGAGCAGTACTTC. Its protein product is CASNIRDRGSYEQYF.